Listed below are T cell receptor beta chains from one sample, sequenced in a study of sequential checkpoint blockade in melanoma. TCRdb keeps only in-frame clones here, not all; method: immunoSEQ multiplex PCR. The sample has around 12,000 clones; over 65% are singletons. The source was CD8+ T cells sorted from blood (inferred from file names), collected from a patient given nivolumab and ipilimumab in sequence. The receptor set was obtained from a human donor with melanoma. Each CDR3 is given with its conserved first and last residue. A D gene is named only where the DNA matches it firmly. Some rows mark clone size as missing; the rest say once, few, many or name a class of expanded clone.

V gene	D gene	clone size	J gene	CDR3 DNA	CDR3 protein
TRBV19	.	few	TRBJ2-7	TGTGCCAGTAGTATAGGGACAGAGTACGAGCAGTACTTC	CASSIGTEYEQYF
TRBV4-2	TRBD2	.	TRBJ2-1	TGTGCCAGCAGCCAACGGGCTAGCGGGAGTCTCTACAATGAGCAGTTCTTC	CASSQRASGSLYNEQFF
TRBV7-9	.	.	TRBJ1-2	TGTGCCAGCAGCGGTCAGTCGGGCTACACCTTC	CASSGQSGYTF
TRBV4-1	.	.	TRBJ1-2	TGCGCCAGCAGCCAAGCCCCAGGGGCTAACTATGGCTACACCTTC	CASSQAPGANYGYTF
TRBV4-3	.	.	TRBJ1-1	TGCGCCAGCAGCCAGAGACAGTTGAACACTGAAGCTTTCTTT	CASSQRQLNTEAFF
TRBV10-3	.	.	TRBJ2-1	TGTGCCATCAGTGACGTGGGAGCCTACAATGAGCAGTTCTTC	CAISDVGAYNEQFF
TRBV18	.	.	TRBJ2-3	TGCGCCAGCTCACCCGGGAGAGGCCCCGACTCCCGGGATACGCAGTATTTT	CASSPGRGPDSRDTQYF
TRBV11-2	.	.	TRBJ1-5	TGTGCCAGCAGCTTATCGGAGGGTCCTTATAGCAATCAGCCCCAGCATTTT	CASSLSEGPYSNQPQHF
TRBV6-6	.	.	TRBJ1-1	TGTGCCAGCAGTTACGGGCAGGGATTCCGCACTGAAGCTTTCTTT	CASSYGQGFRTEAFF
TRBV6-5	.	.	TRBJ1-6	TGTGCCAGCAGTTACCACCAGGCAAATTCACCCCTCCACTTT	CASSYHQANSPLHF
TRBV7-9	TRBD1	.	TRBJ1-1	TGTGCCAGCAGCCCCTCAGGGGGCACTGAAGCTTTCTTT	CASSPSGGTEAFF
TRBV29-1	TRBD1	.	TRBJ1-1	TGCAGCGCCCGGACAGGGGGGAACACTGAAGCTTTCTTT	CSARTGGNTEAFF
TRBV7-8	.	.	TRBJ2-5	TGTGCCAGCAGCTTAGACCTGACTGACCCCCAAGAGACCCAGTACTTC	CASSLDLTDPQETQYF
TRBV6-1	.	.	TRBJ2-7	TGTGCCAGCAGTTGGGCCCGGGGAAGCTCCTACGAGCAGTACTTC	CASSWARGSSYEQYF
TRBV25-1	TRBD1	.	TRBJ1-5	TGTGCCAGCAGTGACCCGTACAGGGGCCCTCAGCCCCAGCATTTT	CASSDPYRGPQPQHF
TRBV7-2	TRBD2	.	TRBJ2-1	TGTGCCAGCAGCTCGACTAGCGGGAGGGCGGGTGAGCAGTTCTTC	CASSSTSGRAGEQFF
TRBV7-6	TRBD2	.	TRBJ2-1	TGTGCCAGCAGGGGGGAGGGGTACTACAATGAGCAGTTCTTC	CASRGEGYYNEQFF
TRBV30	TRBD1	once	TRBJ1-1	TGTGCCTGGAGTGTACCCCGCTGGACAGGGGGCGAGGGCACTGAAGCTTTCTTT	CAWSVPRWTGGEGTEAFF
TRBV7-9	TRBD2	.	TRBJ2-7	TGTGCCAGCAGCGGTAGCGGGTTCAGCTCCTACGAGCAGTACTTC	CASSGSGFSSYEQYF
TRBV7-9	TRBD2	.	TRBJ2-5	TGTGCCAGCAGCTTCTTAGCGGGGCCGAATAGAGAGACCCAGTACTTC	CASSFLAGPNRETQYF
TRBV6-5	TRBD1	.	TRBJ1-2	TGTGCCAGCAGTAAACAGGGGACCTATGGCTACACCTTC	CASSKQGTYGYTF
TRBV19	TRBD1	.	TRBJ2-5	TGTGCCAGTAGCTCTTCTAGTACAGGGGTTTGGGAGACCCAGTACTTC	CASSSSSTGVWETQYF
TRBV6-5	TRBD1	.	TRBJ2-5	TGTGCCAGCAGTTTCCGGGACAGGGTGGAGACCCAGTACTTC	CASSFRDRVETQYF
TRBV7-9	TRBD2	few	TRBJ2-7	TGTGCCAGCAGCTTACCGGGACTAGCGCTCTACGAGCAGTACTTC	CASSLPGLALYEQYF
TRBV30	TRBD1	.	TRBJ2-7	TGTGCCTGGACCAGCAGACAGGGAGCCTACGAGCAGTACTTC	CAWTSRQGAYEQYF
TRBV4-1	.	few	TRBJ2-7	TGCGCCAGCAGCCAAGCCCATCTGGGGAGCTCCTACGAGCAGTACTTC	CASSQAHLGSSYEQYF
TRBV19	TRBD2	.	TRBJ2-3	TGTGCCAGTAGTATCGGTGGCGGGGGGGAAGATACGCAGTATTTT	CASSIGGGGEDTQYF
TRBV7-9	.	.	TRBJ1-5	TGTGCCAGCAGCCATCCTTACCCAAGAGTCAATCAGCCCCAGCATTTT	CASSHPYPRVNQPQHF
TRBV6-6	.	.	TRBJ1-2	TGTGCCAGCAGGACACCCCTTGGCTACACCTTC	CASRTPLGYTF
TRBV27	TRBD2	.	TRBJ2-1	TGTGCCAGCAGTATTAGCGGGAACTTTTACAATGAGCAGTTCTTC	CASSISGNFYNEQFF
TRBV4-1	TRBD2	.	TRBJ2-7	TGCGCCAGCAGTACGACTAGCGGGAGCTACGAGCAGTACTTC	CASSTTSGSYEQYF
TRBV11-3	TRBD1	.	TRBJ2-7	TGTGCCAGCAGCCCCCGGACAGGGGCCCTCTACGAGCAGTACTTC	CASSPRTGALYEQYF
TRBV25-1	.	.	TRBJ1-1	TGTGCCAGCAGTGAATATCGTACCGAGCAGAACACTGAAGCTTTCTTT	CASSEYRTEQNTEAFF
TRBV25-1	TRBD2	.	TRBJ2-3	TGTGCCAGCAGCGAGACTAGCGGGGGCACAGATACGCAGTATTTT	CASSETSGGTDTQYF
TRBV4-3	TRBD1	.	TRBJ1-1	TGCGCCAGCAGCCACACAGGGGGCGGACGAATGAACACTGAAGCTTTCTTT	CASSHTGGGRMNTEAFF
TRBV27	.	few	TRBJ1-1	TGTGCCAGCAGTTTCCAGTTGAACACTGAAGCTTTCTTT	CASSFQLNTEAFF
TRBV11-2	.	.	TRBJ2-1	TGTGCCAGCAGCTTCTTCAGCGGTCCAGGCTACAATGAGCAGTTCTTC	CASSFFSGPGYNEQFF
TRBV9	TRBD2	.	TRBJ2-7	TGTGCCAGCAGCCCAGGCCCCCTAGCGGGAGCCCACGAGCAGTACTTC	CASSPGPLAGAHEQYF
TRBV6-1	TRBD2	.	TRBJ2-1	TGTGCCAGCAGTGGGTCTAGCGGGAGTATGGATGAGCAGTTCTTC	CASSGSSGSMDEQFF